These T cell receptor beta chains were read from a single sample in a study of breast tumors, draining lymph nodes, adjacent tissues. Via MiXCR, TCRdb re-called the multiplex PCR reads, giving one row per CDR3 protein. This table holds over 200,000 distinct CDR3 sequences, less than 45% found once. Sequencing was carried out using axillary lymph node tissue. The receptors were sampled from a female donor with breast cancer. Some clones in this sample may be carry-over from other donors' samples. Both conserved end residues are part of each CDR3. A D gene is named only where the DNA matches it firmly. Clone size appears in some rows only: once, few, many, or a class for an expanded clone.

CDR3 DNA | CDR3 protein | CDR3 length | clone size | J gene | V gene | D gene
TGTGCCAGCAGCCCAAGGGCAACAGAGTCCAATCAGCCCCAGCATTTT | CASSPRATESNQPQHF | 16 | many | TRBJ1-5 | TRBV5-5 | .
TGTGCCAGCTCACCACCTTGGGGAACCTACGAGCAGTACTTC | CASSPPWGTYEQYF | 14 | many | TRBJ2-7 | TRBV18 | .
TGCGCCAGCAGCCCTCCGGGACAGGCTCGAAATGAGCAGTTCTTC | CASSPPGQARNEQFF | 15 | many | TRBJ2-1 | TRBV4-1 | TRBD1
TGTGCCAGCAGTTTCGCCCGCACAGATACGCAGTATTTT | CASSFARTDTQYF | 13 | . | TRBJ2-3 | TRBV12-3/TRBV12-4 | .
TGTGCCAGCACCGGGGGGGGCGAGACCCAGTACTTC | CASTGGGETQYF | 12 | many | TRBJ2-5 | TRBV7-9 | TRBD2
TGTGCCAGCAGACCTACCCCCGGGGAGACCTCCTCTGGGGCCAACGTCCTGACTTTC | CASRPTPGETSSGANVLTF | 19 | many | TRBJ2-6 | TRBV7-9 | .
TGTGCCAGGGGCCTAAACCAGGGGAATGGCTACACCTTC | CARGLNQGNGYTF | 13 | many | TRBJ1-2 | TRBV7-2 | .
TGCAGCGTTGATGGGACTAGCGGGAGCGAGAGCGGCGATGAGCAGTTCTTC | CSVDGTSGSESGDEQFF | 17 | many | TRBJ2-1 | TRBV29-1 | TRBD2
TGTGCCAGCAGTTGGACAATTATCAATGAGCAGTATTTT | CASSWTIINEQYF | 13 | . | TRBJ2-3 | TRBV6-6 | .
TGTGCCAGCTCTGAAACTAGCGGGAGAGGGACCGGGGAGCTGTTTTTT | CASSETSGRGTGELFF | 16 | many | TRBJ2-2 | TRBV25-1 | TRBD2
TGTGCCAGCAGCCCCTCCTCGGACTGGGGCTACGAGCAGTACTTC | CASSPSSDWGYEQYF | 15 | many | TRBJ2-7 | TRBV7-2 | .
TGCGCCAGCAGCACCGGGACAGGGAAGGATACGCAGTATTTT | CASSTGTGKDTQYF | 14 | many | TRBJ2-3 | TRBV5-1 | TRBD1
TGTGCCAGCAGTGAAGATGGGGCCCAGTTTAGCTCCTATAATTCACCCCTCCACTTT | CASSEDGAQFSSYNSPLHF | 19 | few | TRBJ1-6 | TRBV6-1 | .
TGTGCCAGCAGCTCCGGGACGGCCACCTCTGGAAACACCATATATTTT | CASSSGTATSGNTIYF | 16 | many | TRBJ1-3 | TRBV2 | .
TGTGCCAGTAGTCTCACTTATGGCTACACCTTC | CASSLTYGYTF | 11 | many | TRBJ1-2 | TRBV19 | .
TGTGCCAGCAGCCGACCCGGGACAGGGGCGAGGAGTGAACTGTTTTTT | CASSRPGTGARSELFF | 16 | . | TRBJ1-4 | TRBV7-2 | TRBD1
TGTGCCAGCAGCTTAGAGTCCGCCGGGATCAGCTCCTACGAGCAGTACTTC | CASSLESAGISSYEQYF | 17 | once | TRBJ2-7 | TRBV11-2 | .
TGTGCCTGGAGTAAAAGGGACAGGGGGGCCGGGGCCAACGTCCTGACTTTC | CAWSKRDRGAGANVLTF | 17 | many | TRBJ2-6 | TRBV30 | TRBD1
TGTGCCAGTAGTATAGGCGGGACAGGGAACATTCAGTACTTC | CASSIGGTGNIQYF | 14 | . | TRBJ2-4 | TRBV19 | TRBD1
TGTGCCAGCAGCCCGGGGACAGGGGGTTGGCGCGAAAAACTGTTTTTT | CASSPGTGGWREKLFF | 16 | many | TRBJ1-4 | TRBV11-2 | TRBD1
TGTGCCAGCAGCTTTGGACTAGCGGGGGTTGATGAAAAACTGTTTTTT | CASSFGLAGVDEKLFF | 16 | once | TRBJ1-4 | TRBV7-9 | .
TGCGCCAGCAGCTTCGGGGTAGTCTATGGCTACACCTTC | CASSFGVVYGYTF | 13 | . | TRBJ1-2 | TRBV7-9 | .
TGTGCCAGCAGTCACGCCGACTCGGGGGACTATGGCTACACCTTC | CASSHADSGDYGYTF | 15 | few | TRBJ1-2 | TRBV6-2/TRBV6-3 | .
TGTGCCAGCAGCTCCCGACGACCACCCGCCTACGAGCAGTACTTC | CASSSRRPPAYEQYF | 15 | many | TRBJ2-7 | TRBV11-3 | .
TGTGCCAGCTCCGGCGGGGAGCTGTTTTTT | CASSGGELFF | 10 | . | TRBJ2-2 | TRBV12-3/TRBV12-4 | .
TGTGCCAGCAGCTTAGGGACAGGGTTTAATGAAAAACTGTTTTTT | CASSLGTGFNEKLFF | 15 | . | TRBJ1-4 | TRBV7-3 | TRBD1
TGTGCTAGTGCGTGGGACAACACCGGGGAGCTGTTTTTT | CASAWDNTGELFF | 13 | many | TRBJ2-2 | TRBV12-5 | .
TGTGCCAGCAGTGAATACGGGGGGGATAGTGAAAAACTGTTTTTT | CASSEYGGDSEKLFF | 15 | many | TRBJ1-4 | TRBV25-1 | .
TGTGCCAGCGACCGGGACAACACCTACGAGCAGTACTTC | CASDRDNTYEQYF | 13 | many | TRBJ2-7 | TRBV7-9 | .
TGTGCCAGCAGTTACCGGGGGAAACACTCCTACGAGCAGTACTTC | CASSYRGKHSYEQYF | 15 | . | TRBJ2-7 | TRBV6-6 | .
TGCAGTGCTAGAGATAGGAGACGGGTGAAGGATACGCAGTATTTT | CSARDRRRVKDTQYF | 15 | many | TRBJ2-3 | TRBV20-1 | .
TGTGCCAGCAGCCCCTTGGGGGGGACAGGGGCCAATGAGCAGTTCTTC | CASSPLGGTGANEQFF | 16 | many | TRBJ2-1 | TRBV7-3 | TRBD1
TGTGCCAGCAGGGATTCATTAGCGGGAGTTGAGACCCAGTACTTC | CASRDSLAGVETQYF | 15 | once | TRBJ2-5 | TRBV3-1 | TRBD2
TGTGCCAGCAGGGGTTTGCAGAACTCCTACAATGAGCAGTTCTTC | CASRGLQNSYNEQFF | 15 | many | TRBJ2-1 | TRBV7-8 | .
TGTGCCAGCAGCTCCGGTCGGGGAAACAATGAGCAGTTCTTC | CASSSGRGNNEQFF | 14 | many | TRBJ2-1 | TRBV11-2 | .
TGTGCCTGGAGTGGTGGGATGACGGGAAACACCATATATTTT | CAWSGGMTGNTIYF | 14 | . | TRBJ1-3 | TRBV30 | .
TGTGCCAGCAGCCTGACTAGCGGGGCCTACAATGAGCAGTTCTTC | CASSLTSGAYNEQFF | 15 | many | TRBJ2-1 | TRBV11-3 | TRBD2
TGTGCCAGCAGCAGGGGACAGGAAAATCAGCCCCAGCATTTT | CASSRGQENQPQHF | 14 | many | TRBJ1-5 | TRBV12-3/TRBV12-4 | TRBD1
TGCAGTGCTAGAGATTTCTTAGCCGGGACAGACAATCAGCCCCAGCATTTT | CSARDFLAGTDNQPQHF | 17 | many | TRBJ1-5 | TRBV20-1 | TRBD1
TGTGCCAGCAGTCCGGACAGGGGTGAGACCCAGTACTTC | CASSPDRGETQYF | 13 | many | TRBJ2-5 | TRBV6-5 | TRBD1
TGTGCCAGCAGCTTGGGGACAGCGGACCAAGAGACCCAGTACTTC | CASSLGTADQETQYF | 15 | few | TRBJ2-5 | TRBV5-8 | .
TGTGCCAGCAGCTTAACCCCTCGACTAGGCTCCTACAATGAGCAGTTCTTC | CASSLTPRLGSYNEQFF | 17 | many | TRBJ2-1 | TRBV11-2 | .
TGTGCCAGCAGTTTTGGGGACAGATACAATGAGCAGTTCTTC | CASSFGDRYNEQFF | 14 | many | TRBJ2-1 | TRBV12-3/TRBV12-4 | TRBD1
TGTGCCAGTAGTAGGGACACCAGCCTATGGGTTCAGCCCCAGCATTTT | CASSRDTSLWVQPQHF | 16 | many | TRBJ1-5 | TRBV19 | .
TGTGCCAGCAGCCAAGAACCCACTAGCAAGGGGGAGACCCAGTACTTC | CASSQEPTSKGETQYF | 16 | many | TRBJ2-5 | TRBV3-1 | .
TGTGCCAGCAGTCTAAGCGGGTGGAGCGAGCAGCCCCAGCATTTT | CASSLSGWSEQPQHF | 15 | . | TRBJ1-5 | TRBV7-9 | .
TGTGCCAGCAGTGAAGTGCACGGAAGAGAGACCCAGTACTTC | CASSEVHGRETQYF | 14 | many | TRBJ2-5 | TRBV2 | .
TGTGCCATCACGGGACAGGTCACAGATACGCAGTATTTT | CAITGQVTDTQYF | 13 | many | TRBJ2-3 | TRBV10-3 | TRBD1
TGTGCCAGCAGTTACCGGACAGGCGATCAGCCCCAGCATTTT | CASSYRTGDQPQHF | 14 | many | TRBJ1-5 | TRBV6-5 | TRBD1